These 25 T cell receptor beta chains were all obtained from the same sample, sequenced in a study of T cells expressing NK-cell markers. Using the 5' RACE reads, TCRdb records one entry per CDR3 protein without DNA. This sample's clone table lists fewer than 400,000 distinct CDR3 sequences. The sequenced sample consisted of blood T cells: a sorted CD56 or NKG2C T cell subset, CD4+ or CD8+ T cells, or bulk PBMC T cells (not recorded which). Receptors originate from a man between 18 and 69 years old in good health.

The chain recombines TRBV20-1 with TRBJ2-5; the D call from TCRdb, TRBD2, cannot be confirmed without DNA. Germline V gives CDR1 DFQATT, CDR2 SNEGSKA (reference sequence). The CDR3 spans 15 residues. This chain's CDR3 is CSARPGLAPQETQYF.

The genes are TRBV6-5 and TRBJ2-7; no DNA is available, so the TRBD1 call from TCRdb remains unchecked. The CDR3 loop spans 12 amino acids. CDR1 and CDR2 from the germline V gene are MNHEY and SVGAGI. The chain's CDR3 is CASRIPPGEQYF.

The chain employs TRBV6-1 and TRBJ2-7; lacking DNA, the TRBD1 call made by TCRdb goes unchecked. The CDR3 sequence is 16 residues long. CDR1 and CDR2 (germline): MNHNS, SASEGT. CDR3 sequence: CASSRGDPGQGYEQYF.

The chain uses TRBV7-3 and TRBJ2-3; TCRdb returns TRBD1, unconfirmable since there is no DNA. CDR3 length: 14 residues. Germline values: CDR1 SGHTA, CDR2 FQGTGA. CDR3: CASSLGPPADTQYF. Drawing the rest from reference TRBV7-3 and TRBJ2-3, the complete variable domain is GAGVSQTPSNKVTEKGKYVELRCDPISGHTALYWYRQSLGQGPEFLIYFQGTGAADDSGLPNDRFFAVRPEGSVSTLKIQRTERGDSAVYLCASSLGPPADTQYFGPGTRLTVL.

The rearrangement joins TRBV7-8 to TRBJ2-1; lacking DNA, the TRBD1 call made by TCRdb goes unchecked. Germline loops: CDR1 SGHVS, CDR2 FQNEAQ. The CDR3 is 15 residues long. CDR3 region: CASSSPGGGSEPLFF.

The CDR3 sequence is CASSPRGERGRDTQYF. This chain connects TRBV7-6 to TRBJ2-3; lacking DNA, the TRBD1 call made by TCRdb goes unchecked. The CDR3 totals 16 residues. CDR1 and CDR2 (germline): SGHVS, FNYEAQ. The full variable domain, completed using reference TRBV7-6 and TRBJ2-3, is GAGVSQSPRYKVTKRGQDVALRCDPISGHVSLYWYRQALGQGPEFLTYFNYEAQQDKSGLPNDRFSAERPEGSISTLTIQRTEQRDSAMYRCASSPRGERGRDTQYFGPGTRLTVL.

This rearrangement joins TRBV21-1 to TRBJ2-1; with no DNA, the TCRdb D assignment of TRBD2 cannot be verified. TRBV21-1 is a pseudogene. The CDR3 is 17 residues long. CDR3 amino acids: CASSKAQPRGGHNEQFF.

The V gene is TRBV4-2, the J gene TRBJ2-5; TCRdb lists TRBD1, though no DNA is available to test this call. This CDR3 spans 16 amino acids. The germline V gene encodes CDR1 LGHNA and CDR2 YNFKEQ. CDR3 sequence reads: CASSQDIPGRRETQYF.

The rearrangement joins TRBV6-5 to TRBJ2-3; the TRBD2 assignment by TCRdb is unverifiable without DNA. The CDR3 spans 17 residues. In germline, CDR1 is MNHEY, CDR2 SVGAGI. CDR3 residues: CASSRGSSGGAGDTQYF.

The chain is built from TRBV6-1 and TRBJ2-7; TCRdb calls TRBD2, which cannot be checked without DNA. Germline values: CDR1 MNHNS, CDR2 SASEGT. The CDR3 runs to 14 residues. The CDR3 protein is CASRGGLDSYEQYF.

This chain links TRBV13 with TRBJ2-7; TCRdb lists TRBD2, though no DNA is available to test this call. CDR1 is PRHDT, CDR2 FYEKMQ, per germline (reference sequence). The CDR3 consists of 15 residues. The CDR3 spells CASSLPMTSGGEQYF.

V is TRBV12-3 or TRBV12-4 and J is TRBJ2-6. The CDR3 runs 15 residues. Here the CDR3 reads CASSLQGSGANVLTF.

The chain joins TRBV20-1 to TRBJ2-5; checking the TCRdb D call of TRBD1 is not possible without DNA. This CDR3 comprises 12 residues. CDR1 and CDR2 (germline): DFQATT, SNEGSKA (reference sequence). CDR3: CSAKAGVETQYF.

The chain couples TRBV2 to TRBJ1-1; TCRdb's D call of TRBD1 is untestable without DNA. The CDR3 is 14 amino acids. Germline V gene lookup returns CDR1 SNHLY and CDR2 FYNNEI. The CDR3 loop reads CASSGGTSRTEAFF. The full variable domain, with the rest looked up from reference TRBV2 and TRBJ1-1, is EPEVTQTPSHQVTQMGQEVILRCVPISNHLYFYWYRQILGQKVEFLVSFYNNEISEKSEIFDDQFSVERPDGSNFTLKIRSTKLEDSAMYFCASSGGTSRTEAFFGQGTRLTVV.

The chain carries TRBV3-1 and TRBJ2-3. The CDR3 is made up of 17 amino acids. The V gene's germline CDR1 is LGHDT and CDR2 YNNKEL (reference sequence). CDR3 in amino acids: CASSRAGRLALGDTQYF.

This chain links TRBV7-6 with TRBJ2-5. This CDR3 has 16 amino acids. The V gene's germline CDR1 is SGHVS and CDR2 FNYEAQ. The CDR3: CASSPVLGGYQETQYF.

V gene TRBV5-1 combines with J gene TRBJ1-4. The CDR3 extends over 15 amino acids. Germline CDR1 SGHRS, CDR2 YFSETQ. Here the CDR3 reads CASSLNRQINEKLFF.

The chain uses TRBV21-1 and TRBJ2-3; TCRdb's D call, TRBD2, is unchecked because there is no DNA. TRBV21-1 is annotated as a pseudogene. The CDR3 length is 21 residues. CDR3 region: CASSNPRFSSGGARSTDTQYF.

The genes are TRBV27 and TRBJ2-7. Per the germline V gene, CDR1 is MNHEY and CDR2 is SMNVEV (reference sequence). This CDR3 has 17 amino acids. CDR3 sequence: CASSLLLATQSPYEQYF.

The chain links TRBV10-3 to TRBJ2-7; TCRdb indicates TRBD1, and absent DNA this call remains unverified. There are 14 residues in the CDR3. Germline V lookup: CDR1 ENHRY, CDR2 SYGVKD. The CDR3 sequence: CAISRAGGFDEQYF.

The chain employs TRBV7-2 and TRBJ1-1. In germline, CDR1 is SGHTA, CDR2 FQGNSA. The CDR3 has 14 amino acids. CDR3: CASSLRWGITEAFF.

The rearrangement joins TRBV9 to TRBJ2-5. Looked up from germline, CDR1 is SGDLS and CDR2 is YYNGEE. The CDR3 is 13 amino acids. The CDR3 loop reads CASSVDQAETQYF.

The chain employs TRBV15 and TRBJ2-5; the D gene TCRdb calls, TRBD1, cannot be checked with no DNA. CDR3 size: 16 residues. The V gene's germline CDR1 is LNHNV and CDR2 YYDKDF (reference sequence). The CDR3 spells CATSRAYPGSGETQYF. The full variable domain, in which reference TRBV15 and TRBJ2-5 provide the parts outside the CDR3, is DAMVIQNPRYQVTQFGKPVTLSCSQTLNHNVMYWYQQKSSQAPKLLFHYYDKDFNNEADTPDNFQSRRPNTSFCFLDIRSPGLGDTAMYLCATSRAYPGSGETQYFGPGTRLLVL.

The rearrangement links TRBV10-3 to TRBJ2-7; TCRdb calls TRBD1, which cannot be checked without DNA. Germline CDR1 ENHRY, CDR2 SYGVKD. This CDR3 has 16 amino acids. The CDR3 loop is CAISEYQGREGYEQYF.

The chain carries TRBV6-1 and TRBJ1-5. The V gene's germline CDR1 is MNHNS and CDR2 SASEGT. The CDR3 has 16 amino acids. CDR3: CASSEVAGGHNQPQHF.